The 22 T cell receptor beta chains below all came from one sample that was sequenced in a study of beta chain features in type 1 diabetes. Study conclusions and caveats: TCRB CDR3 length was moderately but significantly reduced in all four CD4+ subsets of Type 1 diabetes patients.

The antigens these receptors bind are not known. Expressed TCRB transcripts were sequenced because the isolated RNA had all been reverse transcribed beforehand. Assay used: immunoSEQ multiplex PCR; TCRdb lists only in-frame clones, some missing. This sample has 600,000 to 700,000 clones, with roughly 12% found just once. Material for sequencing was naive CD4+ T cells from blood. The receptor set was obtained from a man aged 25 to 40 with type 1 diabetes.

This clone was counted only a few times. The rearrangement joins TRBV28 to TRBJ1-6; TRBD1 agrees at 8 bases. J lost 6 bases, V lost 4 bases, and 2 bases had no gene match. CDR1 and CDR2 (germline): MDHEN, SYDVKM. The CDR3 sequence is 14 residues long. The CDR3 bases are TGTGCCAGCAGTTCGGGACAGGCTAATTCACCCCTCCACTTT. Translating it yields CASSSGQANSPLHF.

The chain couples TRBV30 to TRBJ2-1, with a tentative D call TRBD2 (5 bases). Germline loops: CDR1 GTSNPN, CDR2 SVGIG (reference sequence). The CDR3 length is 11 residues. V dropped 4 bases and J dropped 8 bases, with 9 bases sitting between them. CDR3 region: CAWTIGDEQFF. The CDR3 coding sequence is TGTGCCTGGACAATCGGGGATGAGCAGTTCTTC.

Comments on this clone: Other DNA sequences in this specimen translate into the identical CDR3. The chain joins TRBV28 to TRBJ1-5; TRBD1 matches at 8 bases. J gave up 4 bases and V 8 bases, and 7 bases lay outside the gene matches. Per germline, CDR1 MDHEN and CDR2 SYDVKM. CDR3 length: 14 residues. The chain's CDR3 is CASSPGQANQPQHF. The CDR3 bases are TGTGCCAGCTCTCCGGGACAGGCTAATCAGCCCCAGCATTTT. Variable domain in full (rest from reference TRBV28 and TRBJ1-5): DVKVTQSSRYLVKRTGEKVFLECVQDMDHENMFWYRQDPGLGLRLIYFSYDVKMKEKGDIPEGYSVSREKKERFSLILESASTNQTSMYLCASSPGQANQPQHFGDGTRLSIL.

The chain joins TRBV19 to TRBJ2-5, with 9 bases matching TRBD1. CDR1 and CDR2 (germline): LNHDA, SQIVND (reference sequence). V trimming: 5 bases; J trimming: 4 bases; junction bases outside the gene matches: 8. The CDR3 runs 15 residues. The CDR3 reads CASSDRGGPSETQYF. CDR3 DNA: TGTGCCAGTAGTGACAGGGGGGGCCCATCAGAGACCCAGTACTTC.

In this sample, this clone turned up a few times. The chain has TRBV5-1 and TRBJ2-5, with D possibly TRBD2 on 6 matching bases. Trimming left V 0 bases short and J 2 bases short, with 11 bases between. The length of the CDR3 is 15 residues. From germline, CDR1 is SGHRS and CDR2 YFSETQ. The chain's CDR3 is CASSLAAGLQETQYF. CDR3 nucleotide sequence: TGCGCCAGCAGCTTGGCCGCGGGGCTGCAAGAGACCCAGTACTTC.

The table lists this clone with a few counts. The chain recombines TRBV10-3 with TRBJ1-3; the D gene is possibly TRBD1 (5 bases). From germline, CDR1 is ENHRY and CDR2 SYGVKD. The CDR3 is 14 residues long. Trimming took 5 bases from V and 0 from J, leaving 8 bases between them. CDR3 loop: CAISTGYSGNTIYF. In nucleotides, the CDR3 is TGTGCCATCAGTACAGGCTACTCTGGAAACACCATATATTTT.

The chain uses TRBV2 and TRBJ1-6; D is unclear. From germline, CDR1 is SNHLY and CDR2 FYNNEI. The ends were cut back, 10 bases at V and 9 bases at J, with 19 bases in the middle. CDR3 length: 14 residues. CDR3 nucleotides: TGTGCCACCAGAAAGGACGGGAGAACTTCACCCCTCCACTTT. It codes for CATRKDGRTSPLHF.

The chain has TRBV29-1 and TRBJ1-4, with TRBD1 matching over 9 bases. The germline V gene has CDR1 SQVTM and CDR2 ANQGSEA. The CDR3 is made up of 13 amino acids. V shed 6 bases, J shed 4 bases, and the junction held 3 bases outside the gene matches. The CDR3 spells CSVLTGGNEKLFF. In DNA form, the CDR3 reads TGCAGCGTCCTGACAGGGGGTAATGAAAAACTGTTTTTT.

This clone was counted between two and nine times. The chain couples TRBV29-1 to TRBJ2-7; D not certain. Germline-derived CDR1 and CDR2 are SQVTM and ANQGSEA. V was trimmed by 4 bases and J by 6 bases, leaving 13 bases between them. This CDR3 contains 12 residues. DNA of the CDR3: TGCAGCGTTGGAAGAGAGGTTCGCGAGCAGTACTTC. This codes for CSVGREVREQYF.

This clone showed up just a few times. CDR3 DNA: TGTGCCAGCTCACCTCAATCAGGGGCGGCCAACGTCCTGACTTTC. This sequence encodes CASSPQSGAANVLTF. The V call is TRBV18, the J call TRBJ2-6; D is perhaps TRBD1 (6 bases). The CDR3 spans 15 residues. V shed 3 bases and J shed 6 bases, with 12 bases lying between them. Germline V gene data show CDR1 as KGHSH and CDR2 as LQKENI. Based on the CDR3 plus reference TRBV18 and TRBJ2-6, the full variable domain is NAGVMQNPRHLVRRRGQEARLRCSPMKGHSHVYWYRQLPEEGLKFMVYLQKENIIDESGMPKERFSAEFPKEGPSILRIQQVVRGDSAAYFCASSPQSGAANVLTFGAGSRLTVL.

V is TRBV25-1 and J is TRBJ1-6, with D uncertain. The CDR3 totals 16 residues. V dropped 6 bases and J dropped 0 bases, with 12 bases sitting between them. Germline CDR1 is MGHDK and CDR2 is SYGVNS. The CDR3 loop is CASSPPSGSYNSPLHF. In DNA, the CDR3 is TGTGCCAGCAGCCCCCCATCGGGCTCCTATAATTCACCCCTCCACTTT.

V gene TRBV25-1 combines with J gene TRBJ1-5; perhaps TRBD1 as D (5 bases). V shed 6 bases and J shed 7 bases, with 13 bases lying between them. This CDR3 is 13 amino acids long. Germline CDR1 MGHDK, CDR2 SYGVNS. The CDR3 coding sequence is TGTGCCAGCAGCCTGCAGGGTAACCAGCCCCAGCATTTT. It specifies CASSLQGNQPQHF. Looking up the rest from reference TRBV25-1 and TRBJ1-5 gives the full variable domain: EADIYQTPRYLVIGTGKKITLECSQTMGHDKMYWYQQDPGMELHLIHYSYGVNSTEKGDLSSESTVSRIRTEHFPLTLESARPSHTSQYLCASSLQGNQPQHFGDGTRLSIL.

The rearrangement uses TRBV11-2 and TRBJ2-2; the D gene is possibly TRBD2 (6 bases). Trimming cost V 5 bases and J 0 bases, with 13 bases left between them. The length of the CDR3 is 16 residues. CDR1 is SGHAT and CDR2 is FQNNGV in the germline V gene. The CDR3 region is CASSLRRGPNTGELFF. As DNA, the CDR3 is TGTGCCAGCAGCCTAAGGAGGGGCCCGAACACCGGGGAGCTGTTTTTT.

This clone was observed a few times. The rearrangement links TRBV30 to TRBJ2-2, with TRBD1 matching over 7 bases. After removal of 2 bases from V and 1 base from J, the junction contained 7 bases not matched to a gene. Germline-derived CDR1 and CDR2 are GTSNPN and SVGIG (reference sequence). This CDR3 has 16 amino acids. The CDR3 reads CAWSPPGTVNTGELFF. The CDR3 coding sequence is TGTGCCTGGAGTCCCCCCGGGACAGTGAACACCGGGGAGCTGTTTTTT.

The chain has TRBV2 and TRBJ1-6; D unresolved. CDR1 is SNHLY, CDR2 FYNNEI, per germline. This CDR3 spans 15 amino acids. Trimming stripped 6 bases from V and 9 bases from J, with 18 bases between. This CDR3 reads CASSPGSVPGSPLHF. CDR3 DNA sequence: TGTGCCAGCAGCCCGGGTTCGGTACCAGGTTCACCCCTCCACTTT.

The chain combines TRBV10-3 with TRBJ2-2; 7 nucleotides agree with TRBD1. V trimming: 0 bases; J trimming: 2 bases; junction bases outside the gene matches: 6. Germline V gene sequence: CDR1 ENHRY, CDR2 SYGVKD. This CDR3 spans 17 amino acids. This chain's CDR3 is CAISESLWDSNTGELFF. CDR3 DNA sequence: TGTGCCATCAGTGAGTCGTTGTGGGACAGTAACACCGGGGAGCTGTTTTTT.

This clone has just a few counts. V usage is TRBV27 and J usage is TRBJ1-5, with no clear D. The germline V and J ends were trimmed by 5 bases and 3 bases, with 8 bases remaining between them. The CDR3 runs 13 residues. CDR1 and CDR2 (germline): MNHEY, SMNVEV (reference sequence). CDR3 region: CASSLGVNQPQHF. The CDR3, as DNA: TGTGCCAGCAGTCTGGGAGTCAATCAGCCCCAGCATTTT.

This clone was seen only a few times. The chain combines TRBV5-1 with TRBJ2-1, with TRBD1 matching 8 bases. Losses at the gene ends were 4 bases for V and 7 bases for J; bases not matched to a gene: 10. The CDR3 has 15 amino acids. Looked up from germline, CDR1 is SGHRS and CDR2 is YFSETQ. The CDR3 protein is CASSGQGGSRNEQFF. The DNA of the CDR3 is TGCGCCAGCAGCGGACAGGGCGGTTCCAGGAATGAGCAGTTCTTC.

V is TRBV27 and J is TRBJ1-2; weak D call: TRBD1 (6 bases). The V end was cut by 6 bases, the J end by 7 bases, with 18 bases between. The CDR3 is 14 residues long. The germline gives CDR1 MNHEY, CDR2 SMNVEV (reference sequence). This CDR3 is CASSTTQGRAGYTF. Here the CDR3 DNA reads TGTGCCAGCAGCACCACACAGGGAAGGGCTGGCTACACCTTC.

The chain links TRBV29-1 to TRBJ2-5; D could derive from TRBD1 or TRBD2 (6 bases each). CDR3 size: 15 residues. Germline loops: CDR1 SQVTM, CDR2 ANQGSEA. V was pared by 7 bases and J by 5 bases, with 23 bases between. CDR3 bases: TGCAGCGCCACCAAGGGGGGTCAGGGGTTGGAGACCCAGTACTTC. Residues: CSATKGGQGLETQYF. The full variable domain, its missing parts supplied by reference TRBV29-1 and TRBJ2-5, is SAVISQKPSRDICQRGTSLTIQCQVDSQVTMMFWYRQQPGQSLTLIATANQGSEATYESGFVIDKFPISRPNLTFSTLTVSNMSPEDSSIYLCSATKGGQGLETQYFGPGTRLLVL.

Only a few counts were recorded for this clone. J is TRBJ1-2 and V is TRBV30; 11 nucleotides line up with TRBD1. CDR3 size: 16 residues. Germline V CDR1 and CDR2: GTSNPN, SVGIG (reference sequence). Trimming cost V 5 bases and J 4 bases; bases outside gene matches: 12. The CDR3 coding sequence is TGTGCCTGGTCGAGGGACAGGGGGTCCTGGCTCTATGGCTACACCTTC. This gives the protein CAWSRDRGSWLYGYTF.

This clone was found a few times. The J gene is TRBJ2-1, the V gene TRBV28; D perhaps matches TRBD1 (5 bases). This CDR3 region has 16 residues. V was trimmed by 6 bases and J by 7 bases, leaving 22 bases between them. Germline values: CDR1 MDHEN, CDR2 SYDVKM. CDR3: CASSHSSTAGRNEQFF. The CDR3 bases are TGTGCCAGCAGCCACTCTTCGACAGCAGGAAGAAATGAGCAGTTCTTC.